This T cell receptor (beta chain) was obtained from a study of a mutant IDH1 vaccine in newly diagnosed glioma (dated by TCRdb to the early 2020s). Context from the whole study: Patients were given eight vaccinations, in weeks 1, 3, 5, 7, 11, 15, 19 and 23, which matched visits V03 through V10. Peripheral blood samples were drawn at six visits, namely V03 (baseline), V05, V07, V10, V12 and V13. Prior to enrollment, patients had been given standard therapy consisting of radiotherapy alone, temozolomide alone, or radiochemotherapy with temozolomide, with the combination given to most patients. For exploratory analyses, 25 treated patients had longitudinal TCRB deep sequencing done wherever samples were available. Vaccination started 4-6 weeks after radiotherapy alone, or was given together with temozolomide cycles in the groups whose treatment included chemotherapy. Of the roughly 34 treated patients, around 62% were male and around 38% were female, and a mean age of roughly 40 years was recorded.

Study-wide conclusions, independent of this receptor: According to the authors, sample limitations meant that analyses of patient blood samples could not be reproduced. Pseudoprogression seemed to be unrelated to changes in the top peripheral T cell clonotypes found by TCRB sequencing. PBMC samples for TCRB deep sequencing were selected based on availability. Vaccine-induced immune responses across multiple MHC alleles were detected in approximately 94% of patients.

The time point label for this specimen denotes: week 23, last vaccination. A 20-mer mutant IDH1 peptide at 300 micrograms in Montanide made up each vaccine dose, which was injected subcutaneously together with topical imiquimod. All donors had newly diagnosed IDH1-mutant astrocytomas of WHO grade 3 or 4 that showed loss of nuclear ATRX. The samples were drawn from NOA16, a multicentre, single-arm, open-label phase I trial in Germany that tested a mutant IDH1 peptide vaccine in humans for the first time. Genomic DNA for TCRB sequencing was extracted from EDTA blood using the DNeasy Blood and Tissue Kit. V and J lose 6 bases and 5 bases, and a span of 11 bases separates them. The CDR3 covers 13 residues, taking in both the cysteine and the phenylalanine. The DNA shown is the 39-base CDR3, in frame from base 1. From the germline V gene, CDR1 is ENHRY and CDR2 is SYGVKD. This clone was observed once. Which antigen it targets is not known. No base quality values were provided; no much bigger clone lies one nucleotide off.

To prepare the library, the immunoSEQ multiplex PCR assay was applied. The hsTCRB Kit was used according to the manufacturer's protocol to amplify rearranged TCR beta chain sequences. Sequencing of TCRB libraries was carried out on an Illumina MiSeq. The authors' analysis ran thus. The proprietary platform of the kit vendor was used for demultiplexing, trimming and gene mapping. Held by TCRdb, this immuneACCESS table contains in-frame sequences only and omits some clones. Under half of the omission traces to an unresolved V gene where checked; the cause of the rest is unknown. The V and J calls and the clone size are those of that table, but D and trimming were determined from the DNA. The sample table shows over 35,000 clones, and approximately 84% are seen once. About 2.2% of the sample rests with the top ten.

The sequence was obtained from a woman aged 18-29 years with glioma. Some clones in this sample may be carry-over from other donors' samples. The sequences come from PBMCs, collected from a glioma patient whose treatment included an IDH1 peptide vaccine. The chain couples TRBV10-3 to TRBJ2-1; no confident D gene assignment can be made. The CDR3 protein is CAIRAFLHNEQFF. The nucleotide sequence is TGTGCCATCAGGGCTTTCCTGCACAATGAGCAGTTCTTC.